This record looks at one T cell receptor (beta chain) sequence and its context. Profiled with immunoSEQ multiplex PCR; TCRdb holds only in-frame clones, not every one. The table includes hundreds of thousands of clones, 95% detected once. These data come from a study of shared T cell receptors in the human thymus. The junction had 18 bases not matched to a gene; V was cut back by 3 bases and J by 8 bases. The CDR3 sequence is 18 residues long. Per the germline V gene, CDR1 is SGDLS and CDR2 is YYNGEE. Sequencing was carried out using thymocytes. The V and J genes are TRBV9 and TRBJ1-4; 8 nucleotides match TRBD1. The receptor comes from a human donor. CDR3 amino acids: CASSDKRQGMTGEEKLFF. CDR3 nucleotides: TGTGCCAGCAGCGACAAAAGACAGGGGATGACCGGGGAAGAAAAACTGTTTTTT.